This T cell receptor (beta chain) is drawn from a study of blood T cell repertoires in COVID-19. Study overall: PBMCs, B-cell-depleted T cells, or T cells provided the cDNA or gDNA that made up the material.

V lost 5 bases to trimming and J lost 3 bases; unmatched junction nucleotides: 10. The CDR3 runs to 18 residues. Germline CDR1 is MNHNY and CDR2 is SVGAGI (reference sequence). Study processing details: Nucleated cell number was recorded as an estimate derived from reference gene primer amplification. Assay: immunoSEQ multiplex PCR; the TCRdb copy retains only in-frame clones and omits some. The V and J calls and clone size are taken from that table; D and trimming were inferred from the DNA. The data hold approximately 200,000 clones, with under 90% observed a single time. The rearrangement links TRBV6-6 to TRBJ1-4; 12 positions agree with TRBD1. Sample: peripheral blood. The receptor's source is a man aged 45-65 years with acute or convalescent COVID-19. The CDR3 here is CASSPRDRGRTANEKLFF. The CDR3 DNA is TGTGCCAGCAGTCCCCGGGACAGGGGGCGTACGGCTAATGAAAAACTGTTTTTT.